A single sample is the source of the 24 T cell receptor beta chains below, sequenced in a study of blood T cell repertoires in COVID-19 (dated by TCRdb to about 2020). Library preparation used the immunoSEQ multiplex PCR assay. TCRdb re-hosts the immuneACCESS table, in-frame sequences only. Its copies lack some clones; in the studies checked, an unresolved V gene accounts for under half of them, and the cause for the rest is not known. The sample data list 240,000 or so clones, and approximately 80% of these were observed just once. The ten largest account for about 9.5% of the sample. Sequenced sample: peripheral blood. The receptors here all came from a woman older than 75 with acute or convalescent COVID-19.

This chain connects TRBV5-5 to TRBJ2-2; tentative D call: TRBD2 (6 bases). V was trimmed by 6 bases and J by 5 bases, leaving 17 bases between them. Germline V gene sequence: CDR1 SGHKS, CDR2 YYEKEE (reference sequence). There are 15 residues in the CDR3. CDR3 nucleotide sequence: TGTGCCAGCAACCAAGTCCTTCGGGGGACCGGGGAGCTGTTTTTT. As protein: CASNQVLRGTGELFF.

The V gene is TRBV6-5, the J gene TRBJ1-1; TRBD1 matches 8 bases. Trimming removed 6 bases from V and 0 bases from J; junction bases left unmatched: 6. The CDR3 extends over 15 amino acids. The germline CDR1 and CDR2 sequences are MNHEY and SVGAGI. The CDR3 loop is CASSRQGPLNTEAFF. Here the CDR3 DNA reads TGTGCCAGCAGCCGACAGGGGCCCTTGAACACTGAAGCTTTCTTT.

The gene calls are TRBV5-1 and TRBJ2-6; the match to TRBD1 covers 11 bases. CDR1 and CDR2 from the germline V gene are SGHRS and YFSETQ. J lost 1 base, V lost 3 bases, and 3 bases had no gene match. The CDR3 is 17 amino acids. DNA of the CDR3: TGCGCCAGCAGCTCCGGGACAGGGGGATCTGGGGCCAACGTCCTGACTTTC. Translating it yields CASSSGTGGSGANVLTF.

The chain carries TRBV5-1 and TRBJ2-5; D possibly corresponds to TRBD2 (5 bases). CDR3 length equals 16 residues. V lost 4 bases, J lost 5 bases, and 21 bases lay in between. Germline-derived CDR1 and CDR2 are SGHRS and YFSETQ. The chain's CDR3 is CASSPSLAGVGETQYF. CDR3 sequence (DNA): TGCGCCAGCAGCCCCTCCCTCGCCGGGGTAGGGGAGACCCAGTACTTC.

The genes are TRBV9 and TRBJ2-2; tentatively, D is TRBD2 (6 bases). Germline CDR1 is SGDLS and CDR2 is YYNGEE. Trimming removed 0 bases at V and 2 bases at J, with 14 bases between. CDR3 length: 17 amino acids. This chain's CDR3 is CASSVGYRGTNTGELFF. The CDR3 bases are TGTGCCAGCAGCGTAGGGTACCGGGGGACCAACACCGGGGAGCTGTTTTTT.

The chain carries TRBV11-1 and TRBJ2-5; D might be TRBD2 (5 bases). This CDR3 spans 14 amino acids. Trimming took 1 base from V and 1 from J, leaving 7 bases between them. Germline V gene lookup returns CDR1 SGHAT and CDR2 FQDESV (reference sequence). Here the CDR3 reads CASSLGGIQETQYF. The CDR3 bases are TGTGCCAGCAGCTTAGGAGGGATCCAAGAGACCCAGTACTTC.

The J gene is TRBJ2-7, the V gene TRBV19, with 7 bases lining up with TRBD1. V trimming: 1 base; J trimming: 2 bases; junction bases outside the gene matches: 5. Germline V lookup: CDR1 LNHDA, CDR2 SQIVND (reference sequence). CDR3 length equals 15 residues. This chain's CDR3 is CASSIGTGVPYEQYF. CDR3 bases: TGTGCCAGTAGTATAGGTACAGGGGTTCCCTACGAGCAGTACTTC. The variable domain in full, with the rest retrieved from reference TRBV19 and TRBJ2-7, is DGGITQSPKYLFRKEGQNVTLSCEQNLNHDAMYWYRQDPGQGLRLIYYSQIVNDFQKGDIAEGYSVSREKKESFPLTVTSAQKNPTAFYLCASSIGTGVPYEQYFGPGTRLTVT.

V usage is TRBV13 and J usage is TRBJ1-1; D call uncertain. Germline V gene lookup returns CDR1 PRHDT and CDR2 FYEKMQ (reference sequence). Trimming stripped 3 bases from V and 4 bases from J, with 15 bases between. The CDR3 has 15 residues. CDR3: CASSFDTRSLTEAFF. The CDR3 bases are TGTGCCAGCAGCTTCGACACCCGATCCCTCACTGAAGCTTTCTTT.

This chain links TRBV5-1 with TRBJ2-3, with 8 nucleotides matching TRBD1. CDR3 size: 19 residues. With 4 bases clipped from V and 4 bases from J, the junction kept 20 bases outside the gene matches. CDR1 is SGHRS, CDR2 YFSETQ, per germline. The CDR3 DNA reads TGCGCCAGCAGCCCCAATCCGTCCACAGGGGGAGGCCACGCAGATACGCAGTATTTT. Its protein product is CASSPNPSTGGGHADTQYF.

The rearrangement links TRBV4-1 to TRBJ1-1; 10 bases match TRBD1. V shed 4 bases and J 7 bases; nucleotides not matched to a gene: 6. The germline V gene encodes CDR1 MGHRA and CDR2 YSYEKL. The CDR3 covers 14 residues. This chain's CDR3 is CASSPRTGGYEAFF. CDR3 bases: TGCGCCAGCAGCCCGCGGACAGGGGGATATGAAGCTTTCTTT.

This chain joins TRBV29-1 and TRBJ2-1; tentatively, D is TRBD2 (5 bases). Trimming shortened V by 4 bases and J by 7 bases, and 17 bases separated the two germline ends. CDR1 is SQVTM, CDR2 ANQGSEA, per germline. The CDR3 is made up of 14 amino acids. For the CDR3, the DNA is TGCAGCGTTGCCGGACTGAGCTTATGGAATGAGCAGTTCTTC. As protein: CSVAGLSLWNEQFF.

A few counts support this clone. The J gene is TRBJ1-5, the V gene TRBV5-1; unclear D gene. With 2 bases removed from V and 3 bases from J, the gap between germline ends came to 15 bases. The CDR3 is made up of 16 amino acids. Germline assignment: CDR1 SGHRS and CDR2 YFSETQ. CDR3 nucleotide sequence: TGCGCCAGCAGCTTAGGTTCCGGGAATTTCAATCAGCCCCAGCATTTT. Encoded protein: CASSLGSGNFNQPQHF.

V and J are TRBV12-5 and TRBJ1-1; 7 bases match TRBD1. Germline lookup yields CDR1 LGHNT and CDR2 FRNRAP. Losses at the gene ends were 1 base for V and 7 bases for J; bases not matched to a gene: 6. CDR3 length equals 14 residues. This CDR3 is CASGLDRTGSEAFF. The CDR3 region has the DNA TGTGCTAGTGGTTTGGACCGGACAGGAAGTGAAGCTTTCTTT.

The chain employs TRBV28 and TRBJ2-7; the D gene is possibly TRBD1 (6 bases). The CDR3 totals 13 residues. Trimming took 7 bases from V and 9 from J, leaving 19 bases between them. The germline CDR1 and CDR2 sequences are MDHEN and SYDVKM. The CDR3: CASTRWGQMGQYF. The CDR3, as DNA: TGTGCCAGCACAAGGTGGGGGCAAATGGGGCAGTACTTC.

The chain combines TRBV19 with TRBJ2-1; TRBD2 aligns across 14 bases. The J segment lost 2 bases and the V segment lost 7 bases, leaving 7 bases of the junction unmatched. From germline, CDR1 is LNHDA and CDR2 SQIVND (reference sequence). This CDR3 is built from 17 residues. In DNA, the CDR3 is TGTGCCAGTAAAACGACTAGCGGGGGGGTCGCCTACAATGAGCAGTTCTTC. Protein product: CASKTTSGGVAYNEQFF.

This clone was detected only a few times. The genes are TRBV2 and TRBJ1-4; tentative D call: TRBD1 (6 bases). Germline lookup yields CDR1 SNHLY and CDR2 FYNNEI. The CDR3 is 14 amino acids. Trimming pared 6 bases from V and 8 bases from J, leaving 16 bases between. CDR3 loop: CASSSTGWGEKLFF. In DNA, the CDR3 is TGTGCCAGCAGCTCGACAGGCTGGGGGGAAAAACTGTTTTTT.

The chain is built from TRBV6-1 and TRBJ2-3; perhaps TRBD1 as D (6 bases). Trimming pared 3 bases from V and 4 bases from J, leaving 11 bases between. CDR3 size: 14 residues. Per germline, CDR1 MNHNS and CDR2 SASEGT. CDR3 bases: TGTGCCAGCAGTGAGGGGACAACCCCAGATACGCAGTATTTT. Its translation is CASSEGTTPDTQYF.

The chain links TRBV19 to TRBJ2-1; 7 nucleotides match TRBD2. The CDR3 is made up of 15 amino acids. With 6 bases clipped from V and 9 bases from J, the junction kept 14 bases outside the gene matches. Germline V CDR1 and CDR2: LNHDA, SQIVND (reference sequence). The CDR3 here is CASSTLAFTPREQFF. The CDR3 bases are TGTGCCAGTAGCACACTAGCGTTTACTCCCCGTGAGCAGTTCTTC.

The V call is TRBV19, the J call TRBJ1-6, with 8 bases aligning to TRBD1. After removal of 5 bases from V and 10 bases from J, the junction contained 10 bases not matched to a gene. Per germline, CDR1 LNHDA and CDR2 SQIVND (reference sequence). The CDR3 extends over 15 amino acids. The CDR3 here is CASSVGTGVGSPLHF. The CDR3 region has the DNA TGTGCCAGTAGTGTAGGGACAGGAGTAGGATCACCCCTCCACTTT.

The chain recombines TRBV15 with TRBJ1-5; TRBD1 matches at 7 bases. After removal of 3 bases from V and 5 bases from J, the junction contained 4 bases not matched to a gene. This CDR3 has 14 residues. The germline gives CDR1 LNHNV, CDR2 YYDKDF (reference sequence). This CDR3 reads CATSSGQAHQPQHF. The CDR3 DNA reads TGTGCCACCAGCAGTGGACAGGCCCATCAGCCCCAGCATTTT.

The rearrangement links TRBV7-2 to TRBJ2-3, with TRBD2 matching over 11 bases. The CDR3 is 16 amino acids. V trimming: 6 bases; J trimming: 5 bases; junction bases outside the gene matches: 10. The germline V gene encodes CDR1 SGHTA and CDR2 FQGNSA. The CDR3 loop is CASSSYSGGAVDTQYF. The CDR3 nucleotides are TGTGCCAGCAGTTCCTATAGCGGGGGGGCAGTAGATACGCAGTATTTT.

The chain recombines TRBV15 with TRBJ1-4, with 8 nucleotides matching TRBD1. The CDR3 is made up of 15 amino acids. Germline V lookup: CDR1 LNHNV, CDR2 YYDKDF (reference sequence). V gave up 2 bases and J gave up 15 bases; unmatched junction bases: 14. This CDR3 is CATSRPGQGIGSVFF. The CDR3 coding sequence is TGTGCCACCAGCAGACCTGGACAGGGCATAGGATCGGTGTTTTTT.

The chain employs TRBV6-2 or TRBV6-3 and TRBJ1-6, with a weak D call TRBD1 (6 bases). Trimming removed 2 bases at V and 7 bases at J, with 12 bases between. Germline V lookup: CDR1 MNHEY, CDR2 SVGEGT. The CDR3 is 15 amino acids. CDR3 sequence reads: CASSYDAGANSPLHF. In DNA, the CDR3 is TGTGCCAGCAGTTACGATGCAGGGGCCAATTCACCCCTCCACTTT.

This chain joins TRBV2 and TRBJ1-2; TRBD1 aligns across 9 bases. The V gene end was trimmed by 8 bases and the J gene end by 4 bases; junction bases not matched to a gene: 8. Germline V lookup: CDR1 SNHLY, CDR2 FYNNEI. This CDR3 contains 14 residues. Here the CDR3 DNA reads TGTGCCAGCGGAGTGGACAGGGGACCCTATGGCTACACCTTC. Protein sequence: CASGVDRGPYGYTF.